These T cell receptor beta chains were read from a single sample in a study of T cell responses to AZD1222 COVID-19 vaccine. The table came from immunoSEQ multiplex PCR; TCRdb's copy has only in-frame clones and leaves some out. The profile shows some 120,000 clones, 88% of them singletons. This sample comprised peripheral blood, obtained on day 0 of AZD1222 vaccination. Receptors were obtained from an adult in good health. Each CDR3 is given with its conserved first and last residue. Fields, in order: J gene, clone size, V gene, D gene, CDR3 DNA, CDR3 protein. The D gene is left open where the match is weak. For some rows the clone size is stated as once, few or many, or as a class when expanded; others skip it.

j_gene: TRBJ2-1; abundance: NA; v_gene: TRBV3-1/TRBV3-2; d_gene: TRBD2; CDR3nt: TGTGCCAGCAGCCAGGCCGGGACTAGCGGTAATGAGCAGTTCTTC; CDR3aa: CASSQAGTSGNEQFF
j_gene: TRBJ2-3; abundance: NA; v_gene: TRBV5-1; d_gene: NA; CDR3nt: TGCGCCAGCAGCTTGGAGGGGTTGGAGCCGGGGACGCAGTATTTT; CDR3aa: CASSLEGLEPGTQYF
j_gene: TRBJ1-2; abundance: NA; v_gene: TRBV18; d_gene: NA; CDR3nt: TGTGCCAGCTCACCTAGGGCCGCCACCGACTATGGCTACACCTTC; CDR3aa: CASSPRAATDYGYTF
j_gene: TRBJ2-1; abundance: NA; v_gene: TRBV28; d_gene: NA; CDR3nt: TGTGCCAGCATGACCGGGGAGCAGTTCTTC; CDR3aa: CASMTGEQFF
j_gene: TRBJ2-7; abundance: NA; v_gene: TRBV5-1; d_gene: TRBD2; CDR3nt: TGCGCCAGCAGCCGGGAGGGGCGGGGCCCAACCTACGAGCAGTACTTC; CDR3aa: CASSREGRGPTYEQYF
j_gene: TRBJ1-2; abundance: NA; v_gene: TRBV30; d_gene: NA; CDR3nt: TGTGCCTGGAGTGGTGTAGGCTACACCTTC; CDR3aa: CAWSGVGYTF
j_gene: TRBJ2-7; abundance: once; v_gene: TRBV7-9; d_gene: NA; CDR3nt: TGTGCCAGCAGCTTAGCGGCCCTTTCCTACGAGCAGTACTTC; CDR3aa: CASSLAALSYEQYF
j_gene: TRBJ2-1; abundance: NA; v_gene: TRBV5-1; d_gene: TRBD2; CDR3nt: TGCGCCAGCAGCATTAGCGGGGGGGCGTACAATGAGCAGTTCTTC; CDR3aa: CASSISGGAYNEQFF
j_gene: TRBJ2-7; abundance: NA; v_gene: TRBV11-2; d_gene: TRBD2; CDR3nt: TGTGCCAGCAGCCGGGGACTAGCGGGATCGTACGAGCAGTACTTC; CDR3aa: CASSRGLAGSYEQYF
j_gene: TRBJ1-1; abundance: many; v_gene: TRBV5-1; d_gene: NA; CDR3nt: TGCGCCAGCAGTCGGGGGAGTCAGCACACTGAAGCTTTCTTT; CDR3aa: CASSRGSQHTEAFF
j_gene: TRBJ2-2; abundance: NA; v_gene: TRBV6-6; d_gene: NA; CDR3nt: TGTGCCAGCATGTTGGACTTTAACACCGGGGAGCTGTTTTTT; CDR3aa: CASMLDFNTGELFF
j_gene: TRBJ2-1; abundance: NA; v_gene: TRBV28; d_gene: TRBD2; CDR3nt: TGTGCCAGCATCAACGGGGGGGGCTTCTACAATGAGCAGTTCTTC; CDR3aa: CASINGGGFYNEQFF
j_gene: TRBJ1-5; abundance: NA; v_gene: TRBV6-5; d_gene: NA; CDR3nt: TGTGCCAGCACCTCGGGGGGGGCCGGGCAGCCCCAGCATTTT; CDR3aa: CASTSGGAGQPQHF
j_gene: TRBJ1-1; abundance: NA; v_gene: TRBV4-2; d_gene: NA; CDR3nt: TGTGCCAGCAGCCAAGGCGACAGCTACACTGAAGCTTTCTTT; CDR3aa: CASSQGDSYTEAFF
j_gene: TRBJ1-4; abundance: NA; v_gene: TRBV18; d_gene: NA; CDR3nt: TGTGCCAGCTCCCCCATAGGAGGGGGTGAAAAACTGTTTTTT; CDR3aa: CASSPIGGGEKLFF
j_gene: TRBJ2-3; abundance: NA; v_gene: TRBV7-3; d_gene: TRBD2; CDR3nt: TGTGCCAGCAGCAATAGCGGGGGGCCCCTAGATACGCAGTATTTT; CDR3aa: CASSNSGGPLDTQYF
j_gene: TRBJ1-5; abundance: NA; v_gene: TRBV4-1; d_gene: NA; CDR3nt: TGCGCCAGCAGCCAAGACGGACGGCAGGGGACACCCCAGCATTTT; CDR3aa: CASSQDGRQGTPQHF
j_gene: TRBJ2-1; abundance: NA; v_gene: TRBV15; d_gene: TRBD2; CDR3nt: TGTGCCACCAGCGGACTAGCGGGGGGGCCTGAGCAGTTCTTC; CDR3aa: CATSGLAGGPEQFF
j_gene: TRBJ1-2; abundance: NA; v_gene: TRBV20-1; d_gene: TRBD1; CDR3nt: TGCAGTGCTAGTAGGGACAGGGTTGACGGCTACACCTTC; CDR3aa: CSASRDRVDGYTF
j_gene: TRBJ1-2; abundance: few; v_gene: TRBV5-6; d_gene: TRBD1; CDR3nt: TGTGCCAGCAGCTTTGGGACAGGGAACTATGGCTACACCTTC; CDR3aa: CASSFGTGNYGYTF
j_gene: TRBJ1-5; abundance: NA; v_gene: TRBV7-8; d_gene: NA; CDR3nt: TGTGCCAGCAGCTTAGGTATCGGAGGGGACTATCAGCCCCAGCATTTT; CDR3aa: CASSLGIGGDYQPQHF
j_gene: TRBJ1-5; abundance: NA; v_gene: TRBV6-2/TRBV6-3; d_gene: NA; CDR3nt: TGTGCCAGCAGTTACTCGAAGTCCGTGGCGAATCAGCCCCAGCATTTT; CDR3aa: CASSYSKSVANQPQHF
j_gene: TRBJ2-5; abundance: NA; v_gene: TRBV6-6; d_gene: TRBD1; CDR3nt: TGTGCCAGCAGTTCCGGGACAGGGCGAGAGACCCAGTACTTC; CDR3aa: CASSSGTGRETQYF
j_gene: TRBJ1-3; abundance: NA; v_gene: TRBV28; d_gene: NA; CDR3nt: TGTGCCAGCAGGCCGGGTCTCTCTGGAAACACCATATATTTT; CDR3aa: CASRPGLSGNTIYF
j_gene: TRBJ1-5; abundance: NA; v_gene: TRBV5-6; d_gene: NA; CDR3nt: TGTGCCAGCAGCTTGGGCAGAAATCAGCCCCAGCATTTT; CDR3aa: CASSLGRNQPQHF
j_gene: TRBJ2-1; abundance: NA; v_gene: TRBV19; d_gene: TRBD2; CDR3nt: TGTGCCAGTAGTGGCGTAGCGGGAAGAGGGTACAATGAGCAGTTCTTC; CDR3aa: CASSGVAGRGYNEQFF
j_gene: TRBJ1-1; abundance: once; v_gene: TRBV7-9; d_gene: NA; CDR3nt: TGTGCCAGCAGCCTAGGATCCGGGGTTGGGAACACTGAAGCTTTCTTT; CDR3aa: CASSLGSGVGNTEAFF
j_gene: TRBJ2-2; abundance: NA; v_gene: TRBV3-1/TRBV3-2; d_gene: NA; CDR3nt: TGTGCCAGCAGCCAAGATAGGGGGGCCACCGGGGAGCTGTTTTTT; CDR3aa: CASSQDRGATGELFF
j_gene: TRBJ1-2; abundance: NA; v_gene: TRBV7-9; d_gene: NA; CDR3nt: TGTGCCAGCAGCTTAGGGGGTGACTATGGCTACACCTTC; CDR3aa: CASSLGGDYGYTF
j_gene: TRBJ1-2; abundance: NA; v_gene: TRBV27; d_gene: NA; CDR3nt: TGTGCCAGCAGTTTACAACTGGCAGGGGACTATGGCTACACCTTC; CDR3aa: CASSLQLAGDYGYTF
j_gene: TRBJ2-7; abundance: NA; v_gene: TRBV6-6; d_gene: NA; CDR3nt: TGTGCCAGCAGTACAGGGACGCGGGTCTCCTACGAGCAGTACTTC; CDR3aa: CASSTGTRVSYEQYF
j_gene: TRBJ1-1; abundance: NA; v_gene: TRBV6-2/TRBV6-3; d_gene: NA; CDR3nt: TGTGCCAGCAGTCTTCTAGGTAGCCCGAACACTGAAGCTTTCTTT; CDR3aa: CASSLLGSPNTEAFF
j_gene: TRBJ1-4; abundance: NA; v_gene: TRBV2; d_gene: NA; CDR3nt: TGTGCCGCGAGCCCGGGGGGTGGAGGTGAAAAACTGTTTTTT; CDR3aa: CAASPGGGGEKLFF
j_gene: TRBJ1-4; abundance: NA; v_gene: TRBV5-8; d_gene: TRBD1; CDR3nt: TGTGCCAGCAGCACCGGGACAGGGGGTGAAAAACTGTTTTTT; CDR3aa: CASSTGTGGEKLFF
j_gene: TRBJ1-4; abundance: NA; v_gene: TRBV14; d_gene: TRBD1; CDR3nt: TGTGCCAGCAGCCAGGATGGGACAGCTCTCGCAGGAACTAATGAAAAACTGTTTTTT; CDR3aa: CASSQDGTALAGTNEKLFF
j_gene: TRBJ2-3; abundance: NA; v_gene: TRBV10-3; d_gene: TRBD1; CDR3nt: TGTGCCACTCAGCCTCAGGGACAGGGGGCCCCAGATACGCAGTATTTT; CDR3aa: CATQPQGQGAPDTQYF
j_gene: TRBJ2-1; abundance: NA; v_gene: TRBV19; d_gene: TRBD2; CDR3nt: TGTGCCAGTAGTATAGTCCCGGGACTAGCGGGGACGCGGAATGAGCAGTTCTTC; CDR3aa: CASSIVPGLAGTRNEQFF
j_gene: TRBJ2-5; abundance: NA; v_gene: TRBV11-2; d_gene: NA; CDR3nt: TGTGCCAGCAGCCCCCCCTCGGGGACCCAGTACTTC; CDR3aa: CASSPPSGTQYF
j_gene: TRBJ2-7; abundance: NA; v_gene: TRBV19; d_gene: TRBD1; CDR3nt: TGTGCCAGTAGTTTTTCCGGGACAGGGTTATACGAGCAGTACTTC; CDR3aa: CASSFSGTGLYEQYF
j_gene: TRBJ2-2; abundance: NA; v_gene: TRBV6-5; d_gene: TRBD2; CDR3nt: TGTGCCAGCAGTTATGGATTAGCGGGGAGGGAGCTGTTTTTT; CDR3aa: CASSYGLAGRELFF
j_gene: TRBJ2-5; abundance: NA; v_gene: TRBV9; d_gene: NA; CDR3nt: TGTGCCAGCAGCCAGGGGGGGGTAGAGACCCAGTACTTC; CDR3aa: CASSQGGVETQYF
j_gene: TRBJ1-1; abundance: NA; v_gene: TRBV27; d_gene: NA; CDR3nt: TGTGCCAGCAGCACTCCGGGGGGAGGGAACACTGAAGCTTTCTTT; CDR3aa: CASSTPGGGNTEAFF